Listed below are T cell receptor beta chains from one sample, sequenced in a study of response to subunit inactivated influenza vaccine. TCRdb re-called the RT-PCR reads with MiXCR, one entry per CDR3 protein. Of more than 150,000 distinct CDR3 sequences listed, about 9% are singletons. The sequenced sample was non-naive T cells sorted from PBMCs, obtained on the day of vaccination. The source is a man aged 50 to 60 who received an inactivated influenza vaccine. The CDR3 runs from the conserved cysteine through the conserved F or W. Fields, in order: clone size, D gene, J gene, V gene, CDR3 DNA, CDR3 protein. D genes are given only for firm matches. Some rows have no size entry. The others give once, few or many, or a class for an expanded clone.

clone size: medium-sized; D gene: -; J gene: TRBJ1-1; V gene: TRBV10-3; CDR3 DNA: TGTGCCATCAGTGAGTCGGGGGGGCTTGTAACTGAAGCTTTCTTT; CDR3 protein: CAISESGGLVTEAFF
clone size: -; D gene: TRBD1; J gene: TRBJ2-5; V gene: TRBV7-2; CDR3 DNA: TGTGCCAGCAGCTTTCGGGACAGCCAAGAGACCCAGTACTTC; CDR3 protein: CASSFRDSQETQYF
clone size: few; D gene: TRBD2; J gene: TRBJ2-1; V gene: TRBV5-6; CDR3 DNA: TGTGCCAGCAGCCCCGGGACTAGCGTCTACAATGAGCAGTTCTTC; CDR3 protein: CASSPGTSVYNEQFF
clone size: -; D gene: -; J gene: TRBJ2-1; V gene: TRBV5-1; CDR3 DNA: TGCGCCAGCAGCTTGTTGGGGGGCCGCGACAATGAGCAGTCCTTC; CDR3 protein: CASSLLGGRDNEQSF
clone size: -; D gene: TRBD2; J gene: TRBJ2-1; V gene: TRBV6-5; CDR3 DNA: TGTGCCAGCAGTTACTATGGGAGGGAGACCCAGTTCTTC; CDR3 protein: CASSYYGRETQFF
clone size: many; D gene: -; J gene: TRBJ1-5; V gene: TRBV10-3; CDR3 DNA: TGTGCCATCAGTGAGTCGAAGCAGGCGAATAGCAATCAGCCCCAGCATTTT; CDR3 protein: CAISESKQANSNQPQHF
clone size: few; D gene: -; J gene: TRBJ2-7; V gene: TRBV28; CDR3 DNA: TGTGCCAGCAGTCCTACGGGGCTTGCTTCCTACGAGCAGTACTTC; CDR3 protein: CASSPTGLASYEQYF
clone size: -; D gene: -; J gene: TRBJ1-1; V gene: TRBV5-6; CDR3 DNA: TGTGCCAGCAGCCAGCCCGGGTCCTACACTGAAGCTTTCTTT; CDR3 protein: CASSQPGSYTEAFF
clone size: few; D gene: TRBD2; J gene: TRBJ2-7; V gene: TRBV11-2; CDR3 DNA: TGTGCCAGCAGCTTAGGACCGGGACTAGCGGATTACGAGCAGTACTTC; CDR3 protein: CASSLGPGLADYEQYF
clone size: few; D gene: TRBD1; J gene: TRBJ1-2; V gene: TRBV20-1; CDR3 DNA: TGCAGTGCTAGAGACCGACGACAGGGATATGGCTACACCTTC; CDR3 protein: CSARDRRQGYGYTF
clone size: -; D gene: -; J gene: TRBJ2-5; V gene: TRBV12-3/TRBV12-4; CDR3 DNA: TGTGCCAGCAGTTTATCGGGGTTCCAAGAGACCCAGTACTTC; CDR3 protein: CASSLSGFQETQYF
clone size: many; D gene: -; J gene: TRBJ1-3; V gene: TRBV4-2; CDR3 DNA: TGTGCCAGCAGCCAAGAACCACAGGACTCTGGAAACACCATATATTTT; CDR3 protein: CASSQEPQDSGNTIYF
clone size: few; D gene: TRBD2; J gene: TRBJ2-1; V gene: TRBV12-3/TRBV12-4; CDR3 DNA: TGTGCCAGCCGTCGACGGGGGGGCTCCTACAATGAGCAGTTCTTC; CDR3 protein: CASRRRGGSYNEQFF
clone size: many; D gene: -; J gene: TRBJ2-1; V gene: TRBV5-1; CDR3 DNA: TGCGCCAGCGGCCCAACTGGGAGCTCCTACAATGAGCAGTTCTTC; CDR3 protein: CASGPTGSSYNEQFF
clone size: few; D gene: -; J gene: TRBJ2-5; V gene: TRBV10-3; CDR3 DNA: TGTGCCATCAGTGGTGTGGGTCGGGAGACCCAGTACTTC; CDR3 protein: CAISGVGRETQYF
clone size: few; D gene: -; J gene: TRBJ2-3; V gene: TRBV7-2; CDR3 DNA: TGTGCCAGCAGCCAGGCCGGGGCCACCCTCACAGATACGCAGTATTTT; CDR3 protein: CASSQAGATLTDTQYF
clone size: few; D gene: -; J gene: TRBJ2-2; V gene: TRBV6-1; CDR3 DNA: TGTGCCAGCAGTGTCGATAGGACAGCCGACACCGGGGAGCTGTTTTTT; CDR3 protein: CASSVDRTADTGELFF
clone size: few; D gene: TRBD2; J gene: TRBJ2-1; V gene: TRBV28; CDR3 DNA: TGTGCCAGCAGTTTAATGACTAGCGGGGCAGGTGAGCAGTTCTTC; CDR3 protein: CASSLMTSGAGEQFF
clone size: -; D gene: -; J gene: TRBJ2-5; V gene: TRBV6-2/TRBV6-3; CDR3 DNA: TGTGCCAGCAGATGGAGGGAGGCAGAGACCCAGTACTTC; CDR3 protein: CASRWREAETQYF
clone size: -; D gene: -; J gene: TRBJ2-6; V gene: TRBV10-3; CDR3 DNA: TGTGCCATCAGTTCGACGCAGACTGGGGCCAACGTCCTGACTTTC; CDR3 protein: CAISSTQTGANVLTF
clone size: many; D gene: -; J gene: TRBJ1-3; V gene: TRBV5-1; CDR3 DNA: TGCGCCAGCAGCGGAGGCTACTCTGGAAACACCATATATTTT; CDR3 protein: CASSGGYSGNTIYF
clone size: many; D gene: -; J gene: TRBJ1-3; V gene: TRBV5-6; CDR3 DNA: TGTGCCAGCAGCTTGGGACCCTACTCTGGAAACACCATATATTTT; CDR3 protein: CASSLGPYSGNTIYF
clone size: few; D gene: TRBD1; J gene: TRBJ1-2; V gene: TRBV7-9; CDR3 DNA: TGTGCCAGCAGCTCTGATAGGACAGGGGCCTCCTATGGCTACACCTTC; CDR3 protein: CASSSDRTGASYGYTF
clone size: few; D gene: -; J gene: TRBJ2-5; V gene: TRBV5-1; CDR3 DNA: TGCGCCAGCAGCTTGATGGGGGTCCAAGAGACCCAGTACTTC; CDR3 protein: CASSLMGVQETQYF
clone size: -; D gene: -; J gene: TRBJ1-1; V gene: TRBV7-2; CDR3 DNA: TGTGCCAGCAGCGTACAGGTGATGAACACTGAAGCTTTCTTT; CDR3 protein: CASSVQVMNTEAFF
clone size: -; D gene: TRBD2; J gene: TRBJ2-6; V gene: TRBV20-1; CDR3 DNA: TGCAGTGCTAGACTAGCGGGGTTATTCTCTGGGGCCAACGTCCTGACTTTC; CDR3 protein: CSARLAGLFSGANVLTF
clone size: -; D gene: -; J gene: TRBJ2-1; V gene: TRBV18; CDR3 DNA: TGTGCCAGCTCACCCCAGGACAAGAAGCAGTTCTTC; CDR3 protein: CASSPQDKKQFF
clone size: many; D gene: -; J gene: TRBJ1-1; V gene: TRBV20-1; CDR3 DNA: TGCAGTGCTACCCAGACGAGGGCTGAAGCTTTCTTT; CDR3 protein: CSATQTRAEAFF
clone size: few; D gene: TRBD1; J gene: TRBJ2-3; V gene: TRBV3-1; CDR3 DNA: TGTGCCAGCAGCCAAGTCCCGCGGGACAGGGGAACAGATACGCAGTATTTT; CDR3 protein: CASSQVPRDRGTDTQYF
clone size: few; D gene: TRBD1; J gene: TRBJ2-5; V gene: TRBV7-8; CDR3 DNA: TGTGCCAGCAGCCAAGACAGGGCCCAAGAGACCCAGTACTTC; CDR3 protein: CASSQDRAQETQYF
clone size: -; D gene: TRBD1; J gene: TRBJ2-1; V gene: TRBV28; CDR3 DNA: TGTGCCAGCAGTCCCGGGACAGAGTACCGCAATGAGCAGTTCTTC; CDR3 protein: CASSPGTEYRNEQFF
clone size: few; D gene: TRBD2; J gene: TRBJ2-2; V gene: TRBV5-1; CDR3 DNA: TGCGCCAGCAGCGGGGGAGGGGCGCGCACCGGGGAGCTGTTTTTT; CDR3 protein: CASSGGGARTGELFF
clone size: -; D gene: -; J gene: TRBJ2-5; V gene: TRBV10-3; CDR3 DNA: TGTGCCATCAGTTCGCAGGGACAAGAGACCCAGTACTTC; CDR3 protein: CAISSQGQETQYF
clone size: few; D gene: -; J gene: TRBJ2-3; V gene: TRBV6-1; CDR3 DNA: TGTGCCAGCAGTGAAGGTGGGAGGTCAGATACGCAGTATTTT; CDR3 protein: CASSEGGRSDTQYF
clone size: -; D gene: TRBD1; J gene: TRBJ1-6; V gene: TRBV5-1; CDR3 DNA: TGCGCCAGCAGATCGATACCGGGACAGGGAGATACACCCCTCCACTTT; CDR3 protein: CASRSIPGQGDTPLHF
clone size: many; D gene: -; J gene: TRBJ2-7; V gene: TRBV11-1; CDR3 DNA: TGTGCCAGCAGCTTAACTGCAAGCACGGAGCAGTACTTC; CDR3 protein: CASSLTASTEQYF